These 17 T cell receptor beta chains originate from one sample sequenced in a study of blood T cell repertoires in COVID-19. Profiled with immunoSEQ multiplex PCR; TCRdb holds only in-frame clones, not every one. Here the sample spans about 150,000 clones, 80% to 90% being singletons. Material: peripheral blood. The receptor source for this set is a man aged 65 to 79 with acute or convalescent COVID-19.

V and J are TRBV13 and TRBJ1-6; D remains unclear. The V end was cut by 5 bases, the J end by 10 bases, with 12 bases between. The CDR3 length is 13 residues. Germline CDR1 and CDR2: PRHDT and FYEKMQ (reference sequence). The CDR3 DNA reads TGTGCCAGCAGCCTACGACTGGTATCACCCCTCCACTTT. It codes for CASSLRLVSPLHF.

The chain carries TRBV7-4 and TRBJ2-2, with TRBD2 matching 9 bases. Germline-derived CDR1 and CDR2 are SGHVT and SQSDAQ. CDR3 length: 16 residues. J gave up 5 bases and V 2 bases, and 6 bases lay outside the gene matches. The CDR3 nucleotides are TGTGCCAGCAGCTTAATTAGCGGGAGTTTTACCGGGGAGCTGTTTTTT. Translated, it gives CASSLISGSFTGELFF. The full variable domain, with the rest looked up from reference TRBV7-4 and TRBJ2-2, is GAGVSQSPRYKVAKRGRDVALRCDSISGHVTLYWYRQTLGQGSEVLTYSQSDAQRDKSGRPSGRFSAERPERSVSTLKIQRTEQGDSAVYLCASSLISGSFTGELFFGEGSRLTVL.

Ten or more counts support this clone. This chain links TRBV4-2 with TRBJ2-1; tentative D call: TRBD2 (6 bases). Germline CDR1 and CDR2: LGHNA and YNFKEQ. V lost 3 bases and J 5 bases, leaving 11 bases between the germline ends. There are 14 residues in the CDR3. CDR3 in DNA: TGTGCCAGCAGCCAGGGACTGGACAACAATGAGCAGTTCTTC. Protein sequence: CASSQGLDNNEQFF.

The rearrangement uses TRBV19 and TRBJ2-7, with 10 nucleotides matching TRBD2. V gave up 0 bases and J gave up 7 bases; unmatched junction bases: 6. Germline-derived CDR1 and CDR2 are LNHDA and SQIVND (reference sequence). The CDR3 sequence is 15 residues long. The CDR3 loop is CASSIDRGLAVEQYF. The CDR3 bases are TGTGCCAGTAGTATAGATCGAGGACTAGCGGTTGAGCAGTACTTC.

This rearrangement joins TRBV12-5 to TRBJ2-1; 7 nucleotides line up with TRBD1. V shed 4 bases, J shed 1 base, and the junction held 1 base outside the gene matches. Looked up from germline, CDR1 is LGHNT and CDR2 is FRNRAP. The CDR3 totals 14 residues. The CDR3 here is CASGWDSSYNEQFF. The CDR3 DNA sequence: TGTGCTAGTGGTTGGGACAGTTCCTACAATGAGCAGTTCTTC.

This clone has just one count. The CDR3 region has the DNA TGTGCCAGCAGTCTTACTCGACAGGGTGGCAATCAGCCCCAGCATTTT. Protein: CASSLTRQGGNQPQHF. The chain combines TRBV28 with TRBJ1-5; 7 nucleotides agree with TRBD1. CDR3 length: 16 residues. With V trimmed by 5 bases and J by 2 bases, 9 bases remained unmatched. Germline V gene sequence: CDR1 MDHEN, CDR2 SYDVKM. The full variable domain, its missing parts supplied by reference TRBV28 and TRBJ1-5, is DVKVTQSSRYLVKRTGEKVFLECVQDMDHENMFWYRQDPGLGLRLIYFSYDVKMKEKGDIPEGYSVSREKKERFSLILESASTNQTSMYLCASSLTRQGGNQPQHFGDGTRLSIL.

This clone showed up just a few times. This specimen includes other DNA sequences encoding the same CDR3. This chain links TRBV7-9 with TRBJ1-2; TRBD1 is a possible D gene (6 bases). The length of the CDR3 is 13 residues. V was trimmed by 1 base and J by 7 bases, leaving 10 bases between them. Germline V gene data show CDR1 as SEHNR and CDR2 as FQNEAQ (reference sequence). The CDR3 spells CASSLGPGVGYTF. The CDR3 DNA reads TGTGCCAGCAGCTTAGGGCCAGGGGTTGGCTACACCTTC.

This sequence joins TRBV2 and TRBJ2-7; TRBD2 might be the D (6 bases). Deletions cut 4 bases from V and 6 bases from J, with 10 bases between. The CDR3 runs 12 residues. Germline V gene sequence: CDR1 SNHLY, CDR2 FYNNEI. The CDR3 loop is CASSGRRAEQYF. In nucleotides, the CDR3 is TGTGCCAGCAGTGGTAGGAGGGCCGAGCAGTACTTC.

This clone was counted between two and nine times. The CDR3 spells CASSQPGLAVNEQFF. The CDR3 DNA is TGTGCCAGCAGCCAACCGGGACTAGCGGTCAATGAGCAGTTCTTC. The rearrangement uses TRBV3-1 (or the pseudogene TRBV3-2) and TRBJ2-1, with 11 nucleotides matching TRBD2. The V segment lost 2 bases and the J segment 6 bases; nucleotides outside the gene matches: 3. In germline, CDR1 is LGHDT, CDR2 YNNKEL (reference sequence). The CDR3 contains 15 residues.

This sequence joins TRBV6-5 and TRBJ2-3; 9 nucleotides align to TRBD2. CDR3 length: 15 amino acids. CDR1 is MNHEY and CDR2 is SVGAGI in the germline V gene. The junction had 7 bases not matched to a gene; V was cut back by 4 bases and J by 5 bases. The CDR3 protein is CASSSWREGGDTQYF. CDR3 DNA sequence: TGTGCCAGCAGTTCCTGGCGGGAGGGTGGAGATACGCAGTATTTT.

This chain links TRBV7-8 with TRBJ2-1; 13 bases are shared with TRBD2. The CDR3 spans 18 residues. V was clipped by 7 bases and J by 4 bases; unmatched bases: 13. Germline V gene sequence: CDR1 SGHVS, CDR2 FQNEAQ. The CDR3 region has the DNA TGTGCCAGCACCCCACAGGGTGGGGGACTAGCGGGGTACAATGAGCAGTTCTTC. It specifies CASTPQGGGLAGYNEQFF.

V gene TRBV9 combines with J gene TRBJ2-2, with D maybe TRBD1 (5 bases). From germline, CDR1 is SGDLS and CDR2 YYNGEE. This CDR3 contains 16 residues. V dropped 4 bases and J dropped 0 bases, with 13 bases sitting between them. In DNA, the CDR3 is TGTGCCAGCAGCCCCAGGACGGACACGAACACCGGGGAGCTGTTTTTT. Translating it yields CASSPRTDTNTGELFF.

The chain joins TRBV28 to TRBJ1-5; no firm D call. Germline CDR1 and CDR2: MDHEN and SYDVKM. The ends were cut back, 4 bases at V and 3 bases at J, with 10 bases in the middle. This CDR3 is built from 14 residues. The CDR3 is CASSSGIDNQPQHF. CDR3 in DNA: TGTGCCAGCAGTTCGGGGATTGACAATCAGCCCCAGCATTTT.

The rearrangement uses TRBV30 and TRBJ2-7; 7 bases match TRBD1. The CDR3 is 13 amino acids. V dropped 2 bases and J dropped 3; count of bases not matched to a gene: 4. Germline lookup yields CDR1 GTSNPN and CDR2 SVGIG (reference sequence). The CDR3 DNA is TGTGCCTGGAGTTGGGGACAGAGCTACGAGCAGTACTTC. Translating it yields CAWSWGQSYEQYF.

The chain employs TRBV7-2 and TRBJ1-1; D remains unclear. Germline CDR1 SGHTA, CDR2 FQGNSA. This CDR3 region has 13 residues. The V end was cut by 0 bases, the J end by 6 bases, with 8 bases between. CDR3 DNA sequence: TGTGCCAGCAGCTTAGCCGCGGCAGCTGAAGCTTTCTTT. This sequence encodes CASSLAAAAEAFF.

This clone was seen only a few times. The chain has TRBV10-3 and TRBJ2-7; the match to TRBD1 covers 8 bases. Germline V CDR1 and CDR2: ENHRY, SYGVKD. The V and J ends lost 6 bases and 3 bases, in that order; junction bases with no gene match: 7. The length of the CDR3 is 14 residues. CDR3 nucleotide sequence: TGTGCCATCAGGGAAGACAGGGGTCTCTACGAGCAGTACTTC. Translating it yields CAIREDRGLYEQYF.

This clone has more than one count but fewer than ten. This chain connects TRBV28 to TRBJ1-5; 9 nucleotides line up with TRBD1. The CDR3 covers 16 residues. Germline loops: CDR1 MDHEN, CDR2 SYDVKM. J lost 1 base, V lost 2 bases, and 3 bases had no gene match. DNA of the CDR3: TGTGCCAGCAGTTTACCGGACAGGGGAAGCAATCAGCCCCAGCATTTT. This encodes CASSLPDRGSNQPQHF.